This record covers a single TCR beta chain. Antigen specificity is unknown. Germline V gives CDR1 SQVTM, CDR2 ANQGSEA. CDR3 length: 14 residues. V dropped 4 bases and J dropped 3; count of bases not matched to a gene: 4. TCRdb's table, derived via immunoSEQ multiplex PCR, lists solely in-frame clones and lacks some. The data hold 13,000 or so clones, with around 50% observed a single time. Treatment reported: treatment-naive control, cytoreductive nephrectomy. The tumor was a clear cell renal cell carcinoma. This record belongs to a study of radiation and T cells in renal cell carcinoma. Study-wide results and limits: Compared with controls, irradiated tumors had more, larger dominant CDR3 motifs.

This sequence joins TRBV29-1 and TRBJ2-3; 10 nucleotides align to TRBD1. The sample consisted of tumor tissue, taken from a patient whose treatment was nephrectomy without radiotherapy. This clonotype was obtained from a man aged 45 to 65 with renal cell carcinoma. The CDR3 DNA is TGCAGCGTTGGACAGGGGGCGAGGACAGATACGCAGTATTTT. It is translated as CSVGQGARTDTQYF.